This T cell receptor (beta chain) is drawn from a study of blood T cells in healthy people across ages (dated by TCRdb to about 2015). Study-level background: Template switching captured roughly one uniquely barcoded TCR beta cDNA molecule per two T cells in model experiments. The study analyzed two additional independent replicas of 1 million unique cDNA reads from the same blood draw for two donors, one aged 18 to 30 and one aged 80 or older. Donors were grouped into four age groups: young (average roughly 17 years), middle-aged (roughly 40), aged (approximately 67) and long-lived (82). To avoid experimental bias, donors of different ages were distributed randomly across sequencing lanes. To track age-related changes in TCR beta repertoire diversity, the study relied on deep sequencing normalized with unique cDNA molecular identifiers. The full study reports these points: Conclusive comparison of naive and antigen-experienced compartments was prevented by the profiling of bulk unsorted PBMCs. The CMV infection status of donors was not known, potentially confounding age-related changes in expanded clonotypes. Estimates of total diversity from one million sequenced T cells were regarded as lower bounds and underestimates. As age increased, observed TCR beta diversity per million T cells dropped in a roughly linear way, and a significant reduction was already evident by age 40. Observed TCR beta diversity correlated strongly with the percentage of naive T cells measured by flow cytometry. The long-lived group showed more naive CD4+ T cells, fewer expanded clones and increased TCR diversity than the aged group, suggesting age selection.

Remarks on this clonotype: Its antigen remains unidentified. There are no base qualities to consult, and no much larger clone falls within one base.

Library prep was done by 5' RACE. The instrument given in TCRdb is Illumina HiSeq 2500. The second PCR ran for about 6 to 12 cycles and used a J-beta primer mix along with a sample-barcoded 5' primer. Each TCR beta cDNA molecule received a unique molecular identifier from a template-switch 5' adaptor carrying 12 random nucleotides. Each sample yielded at least 2.5 million CDR3-containing paired-end reads. All of the RNA was converted into first-strand cDNA using the Mint cDNA synthesis kit, with a TRBC-specific oligonucleotide serving as the primer. After uracil-DNA glycosylase treatment, a first 18-cycle PCR used universal primers M1SS and BC2_uni_R on all cDNA. In the authors' own workflow: For normalization, 1 million high-quality reads, each with a distinct molecular identifier, were randomly selected from each sample. Instead of being binned into consensus sequences, reads with shared molecular identifiers were discarded. MiTCR, with a Q25 quality threshold and the strictest error-elimination algorithm, was used for CDR3 identification, clonotype clustering and error correction. A nonparametric unseen species model with Euler transformation was used to estimate lower-bound total TCR beta diversity. TCRdb reprocessing: public reads trimmed at Q25 with fastp, clones called with MiXCR, in-frame beta chains kept. Rows are combined by CDR3 protein, so each entry shows the most common genes and DNA. The V and J calls follow TCRdb's processing rather than the paper's. This sample gives 1.5 million to 2 million distinct CDR3 sequences in total; 30% to 40% of them show up just once. The leading ten clones occupy 11% of the sample.

Donors were under 40 systemically healthy Caucasian individuals from Russia aged roughly 6 to 90 years. Each donor gave roughly 9 milliliters of peripheral blood, drawn into EDTA-treated Vacutainer tubes. Ficoll-Paque density-gradient centrifugation was used to isolate PBMCs, with at least 7 million per sample. Trizol reagent was used to extract total RNA from the PBMCs, yielding at least 5 micrograms per sample. For every donor, an aliquot of PBMCs went through flow cytometry to measure the percentages of naive CD45RAhigh/CD27high T cells. Sequencing was done on a sample of blood. The sequence was obtained from a woman in her twenties or thirties in good health.

The CDR3 here reads CNGRTGFSYEQYF. The DNA sequence is given as TGCAATGGCCGGACAGGGTTTTCCTACGAGCAGTACTTC. The chain is made from TRBV20-1 and TRBJ2-7, with 8 bases matching TRBD1. The germline V gene (reference sequence) specifies DFQATT as CDR1 and SNEGSKA as CDR2. CDR3 length: 13 amino acids, cysteine to phenylalanine. Only CDR3 DNA is held: 39 bases, read in frame from base 1.